This TCR beta chain was retrieved from a study of technical replicates of blood from several donors. Repertoires were generated with immunoSEQ multiplex PCR, while TCRdb's copy carries only in-frame clones and drops some. Among tens of thousands of clones listed, about 94% were seen once. Trimming cost V 0 bases and J 3 bases; bases outside gene matches: 7. CDR3 length: 16 residues. CDR1 is KGHSH, CDR2 LQKENI, per germline. The chain is built from TRBV18 and TRBJ2-7; 8 nucleotides align to TRBD1. This clonotype was obtained from a human donor in good health. Sequenced material: T cells isolated from PBMCs. The CDR3 DNA follows: TGTGCCAGCTCACCACCCGTAGGGACAGGAGACTACGAGCAGTACTTC. Protein sequence: CASSPPVGTGDYEQYF. The variable domain in full, with the rest retrieved from reference TRBV18 and TRBJ2-7, is NAGVMQNPRHLVRRRGQEARLRCSPMKGHSHVYWYRQLPEEGLKFMVYLQKENIIDESGMPKERFSAEFPKEGPSILRIQQVVRGDSAAYFCASSPPVGTGDYEQYFGPGTRLTVT.